This T cell receptor beta chain is drawn from a study of T cell repertoires in cytomegalovirus infection. About the research overall: From public TCR beta signatures came an indication of both CMV infection and matching HLA type.

TCRdb re-analysed the reads in MiXCR, keeping a single row per CDR3 protein. The table has around 280,000 distinct CDR3 sequences, about an eighth seen once. V was trimmed by 6 bases and J by 6 bases, leaving 15 bases between them. The CDR3 covers 14 residues. Germline values: CDR1 MDHEN, CDR2 SYDVKM. This clonotype occurred a few times. Input material: PBMCs. The sequence derives from a human donor in good health (CMV status not recorded). Some clones in this sample may be carry-over from other donors' samples. The chain recombines TRBV28 with TRBJ1-5; D is perhaps TRBD1 (6 bases). As DNA, the CDR3 is TGTGCCAGCAGGGGAGGGGGAAGCGGTCAGCCCCAGCATTTT. Its protein is CASRGGGSGQPQHF.